A selection of T cell receptor beta chains follows, all from one sample in a study of identical twins. Each CDR3 protein is one row after TCRdb ran MiXCR on the 5' RACE reads. Among approximately 530,000 distinct CDR3 sequences listed, about 20% were seen once. In addition, the sample was reused for a study of yellow fever vaccine responses in identical twins.

The sample was CD4+ T cells sorted from blood. The receptor set was obtained from a woman between 18 and 29 years old in good health. CDR3s include the opening cysteine and the closing phenylalanine or tryptophan. Fields, in order: J gene, clone size, D gene, V gene, CDR3 protein, CDR3 DNA. The D gene is left open where the match is weak. A clone size is listed for some rows: how often the clone was seen (once, few, many), or a class if it is expanded.

TRBJ2-3 | . | . | TRBV28 | CASRRIPGTDTQYF | TGTGCCAGCAGACGAATTCCTGGCACAGATACGCAGTATTTT
TRBJ2-5 | few | . | TRBV12-3/TRBV12-4 | CASSLGWDQETQYF | TGTGCCAGCAGTTTAGGGTGGGACCAAGAGACCCAGTACTTC
TRBJ2-2 | few | . | TRBV4-1 | CASSQGSQGRTGELFF | TGCGCCAGCAGCCAAGGCTCTCAGGGTAGGACCGGGGAGCTGTTTTTT
TRBJ2-2 | . | . | TRBV10-3 | CAGGTQNTGELFF | TGTGCCGGAGGGACACAGAACACCGGGGAGCTGTTTTTT
TRBJ2-1 | . | TRBD2 | TRBV5-1 | CASSLRVAGTFSYNEQFF | TGCGCCAGCAGCTTGAGGGTAGCGGGAACGTTCTCCTACAATGAGCAGTTCTTC
TRBJ2-2 | few | . | TRBV15 | CATSLHLNTGELFF | TGTGCCACCAGCCTTCACCTTAACACCGGGGAGCTGTTTTTT
TRBJ2-1 | few | TRBD2 | TRBV4-1 | CASSQPGKREMSTLQFF | TGCGCCAGCAGCCAACCGGGAAAGCGGGAGATGTCGACCCTGCAGTTCTTC
TRBJ2-7 | few | . | TRBV28 | CASSYQVYEQYF | TGTGCCAGCAGTTATCAGGTCTACGAGCAGTACTTC
TRBJ2-7 | . | . | TRBV20-1 | CSAGGAAYEQYF | TGCAGTGCCGGGGGCGCGGCCTACGAGCAGTACTTC
TRBJ2-3 | few | TRBD2 | TRBV5-1 | CASSRPSGRYADTQYF | TGCGCCAGCAGCCGACCTAGCGGGAGGTATGCAGATACGCAGTATTTT
TRBJ1-2 | . | . | TRBV28 | CASSSPPGAYYGYTF | TGTGCCAGCAGTTCCCCCCCCGGGGCTTACTATGGCTACACCTTC
TRBJ1-1 | . | . | TRBV11-2 | CASSTRGGANTEAFF | TGTGCCAGCAGCACCCGGGGGGGCGCAAACACTGAAGCTTTCTTT
TRBJ2-7 | . | . | TRBV12-3/TRBV12-4 | CASSAPGRRYEQYF | TGTGCCAGCAGTGCGCCGGGACGGCGCTACGAGCAGTACTTC
TRBJ1-1 | few | . | TRBV12-3/TRBV12-4 | CASSLSGKPEAFF | TGTGCCAGCAGTTTAAGTGGGAAACCTGAAGCTTTCTTT
TRBJ2-1 | few | . | TRBV6-1 | CASSLPDGGRDEQFF | TGTGCCAGCAGCCTGCCTGACGGGGGTAGGGATGAGCAGTTCTTC
TRBJ2-3 | . | TRBD2 | TRBV7-2 | CASSFRGLAVTDTQYF | TGTGCCAGCAGCTTTAGGGGACTAGCGGTCACAGATACGCAGTATTTT
TRBJ2-5 | few | . | TRBV6-5 | CASSYFGKGKETQYF | TGTGCCAGCAGTTACTTCGGGAAGGGGAAAGAGACCCAGTACTTC
TRBJ2-1 | . | . | TRBV21-1 | CASSKVEGSYNEQFF | TGTGCCAGCAGCAAAGTGGAGGGATCCTACAATGAGCAGTTCTTC
TRBJ2-2 | few | . | TRBV5-1 | CASRLFGGKAGELFF | TGCGCCAGCAGACTGTTCGGGGGTAAGGCCGGGGAGCTGTTTTTT
TRBJ1-1 | once | . | TRBV20-1 | CSATRSRTEAFF | TGCAGTGCTACCCGGAGTCGTACTGAAGCTTTCTTT
TRBJ1-6 | few | . | TRBV27 | CASSRTGLPYNSPLHF | TGTGCCAGCAGTAGAACAGGGCTTCCCTATAATTCACCCCTCCACTTT
TRBJ2-1 | . | TRBD2 | TRBV7-2 | CASSRDYPSYNEQFF | TGTGCCAGCAGCCGGGACTACCCATCCTACAATGAGCAGTTCTTC
TRBJ2-6 | . | . | TRBV7-9 | CASSPAPTGANVLTF | TGTGCCAGCAGCCCAGCCCCCACTGGGGCCAACGTCCTGACTTTC
TRBJ1-2 | few | TRBD1 | TRBV24-1 | CATSDGDTYRGKSGYTF | TGTGCCACCAGTGATGGCGACACGTACAGGGGGAAATCTGGCTACACCTTC
TRBJ2-7 | . | . | TRBV7-8 | CASSLFPDSYEQYF | TGTGCCAGCAGCTTATTTCCCGACAGTTACGAGCAGTACTTC
TRBJ2-3 | . | . | TRBV5-1 | CASSPPPNTLNTDTQYF | TGCGCCAGCAGCCCGCCGCCTAACACCCTGAACACAGATACGCAGTATTTT
TRBJ2-2 | . | TRBD2 | TRBV3-1 | CASSQEAPGLAGELFF | TGTGCCAGCAGCCAAGAGGCCCCCGGACTAGCCGGGGAGCTGTTTTTT
TRBJ2-5 | many | . | TRBV7-9 | CASTGRGWRETQYF | TGTGCCAGCACCGGAAGGGGTTGGAGAGAGACCCAGTACTTC
TRBJ1-5 | . | TRBD1 | TRBV20-1 | CSAKGQGDQPQHF | TGCAGTGCTAAGGGACAGGGCGATCAGCCCCAGCATTTT
TRBJ2-7 | . | . | TRBV11-2 | CASSLVEVLRSRNFFHYEQYF | TGTGCCAGCAGCTTAGTGGAAGTTCTACGGAGTAGGAATTTTTTTCACTACGAGCAGTACTTC
TRBJ1-5 | . | . | TRBV18 | CASSPAGGEQQPQHF | TGTGCCAGCTCACCAGCAGGAGGGGAGCAACAGCCCCAGCATTTT
TRBJ2-7 | few | TRBD1 | TRBV7-6 | CASSFRDRGVSGAPYEQYF | TGTGCCAGCAGCTTCCGGGACAGGGGGGTATCGGGAGCGCCATACGAGCAGTACTTC
TRBJ1-3 | . | . | TRBV7-6 | CASSPETGGNTIYF | TGTGCCAGCAGCCCCGAGACGGGCGGAAACACCATATATTTT
TRBJ2-5 | . | TRBD1 | TRBV5-1 | CASSSLRQGVGETQYF | TGCGCCAGCAGCTCACTCAGACAGGGAGTGGGGGAGACCCAGTACTTC
TRBJ2-5 | few | TRBD2 | TRBV12-5 | CASGLGRVAGEQETQYF | TGTGCTAGTGGTTTGGGACGAGTAGCGGGAGAACAAGAGACCCAGTACTTC
TRBJ2-7 | . | . | TRBV7-2 | CASTTWGGEQYF | TGTGCCAGCACCACCTGGGGCGGCGAGCAGTACTTC
TRBJ2-4 | few | . | TRBV11-3 | CASSFSSRGAVAKNIQYF | TGTGCCAGCAGCTTTAGTAGTAGGGGGGCCGTTGCCAAAAACATTCAGTACTTC
TRBJ2-1 | . | TRBD1 | TRBV28 | CASSRGQGATNEQFF | TGTGCCAGCAGTCGGGGACAGGGGGCTACCAATGAGCAGTTCTTC
TRBJ2-5 | once | . | TRBV6-5 | CASSSAGFIWETQYF | TGTGCCAGCAGTTCTGCAGGCTTCATTTGGGAGACCCAGTACTTC
TRBJ2-5 | few | . | TRBV4-1 | CASSQLIWETQYF | TGCGCCAGCAGCCAACTTATCTGGGAGACCCAGTACTTC
TRBJ2-2 | . | . | TRBV7-6 | CASGSASGSRFF | TGTGCCAGCGGGAGCGCCTCTGGGTCCAGGTTTTTT
TRBJ1-5 | . | . | TRBV9 | CASSRGRQSNQPQHF | TGTGCCAGCAGCCGCGGCCGACAAAGCAATCAGCCCCAGCATTTT
TRBJ2-5 | . | TRBD2 | TRBV7-8 | CASSKVAGGGETQYF | TGTGCCAGCAGCAAAGTAGCGGGGGGAGGAGAGACCCAGTACTTC
TRBJ2-7 | . | TRBD1 | TRBV6-1 | CASRGGQGVVSYEQYF | TGTGCCAGCAGGGGAGGACAGGGGGTGGTATCCTACGAGCAGTACTTC
TRBJ2-7 | few | TRBD1 | TRBV2 | CASSRGQGTPFYEQYF | TGTGCCAGCAGCCGGGGACAGGGGACACCTTTCTACGAGCAGTACTTC
TRBJ2-7 | . | . | TRBV11-1 | CASSTNPIGGSYEQYF | TGTGCCAGCAGCACAAACCCTATAGGGGGGAGCTACGAGCAGTACTTC
TRBJ2-1 | few | . | TRBV18 | CASSPGGGGYGEQFF | TGTGCCAGCTCACCGGGGGGCGGAGGCTATGGCGAGCAGTTCTTC
TRBJ1-2 | few | . | TRBV6-1 | CASRRTVEANYGYTF | TGTGCCAGCAGAAGGACAGTCGAAGCTAACTATGGCTACACCTTC
TRBJ2-5 | few | TRBD2 | TRBV7-9 | CASSSPWREGETQYF | TGTGCCAGCAGCTCGCCTTGGCGGGAGGGTGAGACCCAGTACTTC
TRBJ2-7 | few | . | TRBV11-2 | CASSLGGFKAEQYF | TGTGCCAGCAGCCTTGGGGGGTTCAAAGCCGAGCAGTACTTC
TRBJ1-2 | few | TRBD1 | TRBV24-1 | CATSEHDRGYGYTF | TGTGCCACCAGTGAACATGACAGGGGGTATGGCTACACCTTC
TRBJ2-1 | . | TRBD2 | TRBV20-1 | CSAPKTSRNYNEQFF | TGCAGTGCCCCTAAGACTAGCCGAAACTACAATGAGCAGTTCTTC
TRBJ2-2 | . | . | TRBV5-1 | CASSPFGTANTGELFF | TGCGCCAGCAGCCCTTTCGGGACGGCGAACACCGGGGAGCTGTTTTTT
TRBJ2-2 | few | . | TRBV11-2 | CASSLLQGRNTGELFF | TGTGCCAGCAGCTTACTCCAGGGGCGAAACACCGGGGAGCTGTTTTTT
TRBJ1-1 | once | TRBD1 | TRBV4-1 | CASSQPTRGRNTEAFF | TGCGCCAGCAGCCAGCCCACCAGGGGGCGTAACACTGAAGCTTTCTTT
TRBJ2-7 | . | . | TRBV9 | CASGGGLSYEQYF | TGTGCCAGCGGTGGGGGACTTTCCTACGAGCAGTACTTC
TRBJ2-4 | few | . | TRBV6-5 | CASSYDTGTAKNIQYF | TGTGCCAGCAGTTACGACACAGGGACAGCCAAAAACATTCAGTACTTC